One and the same sample provided the 28 T cell receptor beta chains below, sequenced in a study of blood T cell repertoires in COVID-19. TCRdb's copy holds only in-frame clones and misses some; the assay was immunoSEQ multiplex PCR. Altogether roughly 180,000 clones are present, approximately 80% being singletons, with the ten largest covering approximately 11%. Source material: PBMCs or T cells enriched from blood (not recorded which). The receptors stem from a man aged 50-59 years who had recovered from COVID-19.

The chain uses TRBV14 and TRBJ2-5; 9 bases match TRBD2. CDR3 length: 15 residues. Germline-derived CDR1 and CDR2 are SGHDN and FVKESK. J lost 7 bases, V lost 1 base, and 7 bases had no gene match. CDR3 coding DNA: TGTGCCAGCAGCCAAGCGGGCGGGAGGGGTAGGACCCAGTACTTC. Its protein is CASSQAGGRGRTQYF.

The chain has TRBV7-2 and TRBJ2-3; tentatively, D is TRBD1 (5 bases). The V gene lost 5 bases and the J gene lost 2 bases, with 8 bases spanning the gap. Germline V gives CDR1 SGHTA, CDR2 FQGNSA. There are 13 residues in the CDR3. The CDR3 here is CASSARVTDTQYF. In DNA, the CDR3 is TGTGCCAGCAGCGCCAGGGTCACAGATACGCAGTATTTT.

The V call is TRBV27, the J call TRBJ2-7, with 7 bases matching TRBD1. The CDR3 loop spans 16 amino acids. Germline-derived CDR1 and CDR2 are MNHEY and SMNVEV (reference sequence). V shed 3 bases and J 3 bases; nucleotides not matched to a gene: 11. CDR3 nucleotides: TGTGCCAGCAGTTTTTCCCCCAGACAGGGCTACTACGAGCAGTACTTC. Its translation is CASSFSPRQGYYEQYF.

The CDR3 sequence is CASSLSTGQPQHF. In nucleotides, the CDR3 is TGTGCCAGCAGTTTATCAACCGGGCAGCCCCAGCATTTT. The chain uses TRBV28 and TRBJ1-5, with unresolved D. CDR1 and CDR2 (germline): MDHEN, SYDVKM. CDR3 length: 13 residues. V was clipped by 1 base and J by 7 bases, with 8 bases between them.

The chain carries TRBV7-3 and TRBJ2-5, with 8 nucleotides matching TRBD2. The CDR3 is 16 amino acids. Germline V gene data show CDR1 as SGHTA and CDR2 as FQGTGA. V lost 4 bases and J lost 5; bases outside the gene matches: 12. The CDR3, as DNA: TGTGCCAGCAGCTCCGTGGGTCAGCCGGGGGGGGAGACCCAGTACTTC. Translation gives CASSSVGQPGGETQYF.

The chain couples TRBV6-5 to TRBJ1-1, with 7 bases fitting TRBD1. CDR3 length: 16 residues. Trimming removed 0 bases from V and 0 bases from J; junction bases left unmatched: 4. Germline CDR1 is MNHEY and CDR2 is SVGAGI. The DNA for the CDR3 is TGTGCCAGCAGTTACTCGGCAGGGGGGATGAACACTGAAGCTTTCTTT. Translating gives CASSYSAGGMNTEAFF.

In DNA form, the CDR3 reads TGTGCTAGTGGTTGGGAAGGAGGTGAGCAGTTCTTC. Amino acids: CASGWEGGEQFF. The chain combines TRBV12-5 with TRBJ2-1, with D perhaps matching TRBD2 (5 bases). The CDR3 loop spans 12 amino acids. Trimming pared 4 bases from V and 9 bases from J, leaving 10 bases between. The germline V gene has CDR1 LGHNT and CDR2 FRNRAP.

The chain uses TRBV28 and TRBJ1-6, with 9 bases aligning to TRBD1. In germline, CDR1 is MDHEN, CDR2 SYDVKM. The J segment lost 11 bases and the V segment lost 4 bases, leaving 12 bases of the junction unmatched. The CDR3 is 16 amino acids. The CDR3 region is CASSYGTGNGSPPLHF. The CDR3 coding sequence is TGTGCCAGCAGTTACGGGACAGGGAATGGAAGTCCACCCCTCCACTTT.

The rearrangement links TRBV2 to TRBJ1-5; 7 positions agree with TRBD1. The CDR3 is 15 residues long. J was trimmed by 7 bases and V by 2 bases; bases with no gene match: 8. The V gene's germline CDR1 is SNHLY and CDR2 FYNNEI. The CDR3 DNA is TGTGCCAGCAGTGAAATTGGGACAGCAGGGCAGCCCCAGCATTTT. Translating it yields CASSEIGTAGQPQHF.

The chain employs TRBV4-1 and TRBJ1-2, with a tentative D call TRBD1 (6 bases). The CDR3 covers 16 residues. Germline loops: CDR1 MGHRA, CDR2 YSYEKL. The ends were cut back, 0 bases at V and 4 bases at J, with 15 bases in the middle. This CDR3 is CASSQDTNRAAYGYTF. CDR3 nucleotides: TGCGCCAGCAGCCAAGATACAAACAGGGCGGCCTATGGCTACACCTTC.

The chain combines TRBV12-3 or TRBV12-4 with TRBJ1-5; D gene unclear. The ends were cut back, 2 bases at V and 7 bases at J, with 6 bases in the middle. The CDR3 covers 12 residues. The CDR3 DNA is TGTGCCAGCAGTTTACCCGAGCAGCCCCAGCATTTT. It codes for CASSLPEQPQHF.

The CDR3 spells CASSLGLAGVRGEQFF. DNA of the CDR3: TGTGCCAGCAGCCTCGGACTAGCGGGAGTCCGCGGTGAGCAGTTCTTC. The rearrangement links TRBV9 to TRBJ2-1; 13 nucleotides align to TRBD2. Trimming took 4 bases from V and 9 from J; bases not matched to a gene: 10. The CDR3 sequence is 16 residues long. Looked up from germline, CDR1 is SGDLS and CDR2 is YYNGEE.

This clone was picked up one time. The chain carries TRBV24-1 and TRBJ2-2, with 8 bases fitting TRBD2. The CDR3 spans 17 residues. Unmatched junction bases numbered 11, after V lost 2 bases and J lost 7 bases. The germline V gene has CDR1 KGHDR and CDR2 SFDVKD. The DNA for the CDR3 is TGTGCCACCAGTGATTCAGTAGCGGGACAATCCCACGGGGAGCTGTTTTTT. It codes for CATSDSVAGQSHGELFF.

This clone was found a few times. V usage is TRBV6-5 and J usage is TRBJ2-7; 9 nucleotides line up with TRBD2. The CDR3 sequence is 16 residues long. In germline, CDR1 is MNHEY, CDR2 SVGAGI. With V trimmed by 3 bases and J by 0 bases, 6 bases remained unmatched. The CDR3 sequence: CASSYLAGANSYEQYF. As DNA, the CDR3 is TGTGCCAGCAGTTATTTAGCGGGAGCGAACTCCTACGAGCAGTACTTC.

V is TRBV4-1 and J is TRBJ2-2; D is ambiguous. The CDR3 has 17 residues. Trimming left V 0 bases short and J 3 bases short, with 14 bases between. Germline values: CDR1 MGHRA, CDR2 YSYEKL. The CDR3 protein is CASSQEVPVRYTGELFF. Written as DNA, the CDR3 is TGCGCCAGCAGCCAAGAAGTCCCCGTGAGGTACACCGGGGAGCTGTTTTTT.

The J gene is TRBJ2-1, the V gene TRBV7-7; 9 bases align to TRBD1. From germline, CDR1 is SSHAT and CDR2 FNYEAQ (reference sequence). The CDR3 sequence is 15 residues long. Germline trimming cut 5 bases from V and 5 bases from J; bases unmatched to any gene: 7. The DNA for the CDR3 is TGTGCCAGCAGCCAGGGGACAGGGATGCACAATGAGCAGTTCTTC. Translation gives CASSQGTGMHNEQFF.

The gene calls are TRBV10-3 and TRBJ2-3; 10 bases fit TRBD2. V lost 3 bases and J lost 1; bases outside the gene matches: 4. The CDR3 length is 16 residues. CDR1 ENHRY and CDR2 SYGVKD come from the germline V gene. The CDR3 nucleotides read TGTGCCATCAGTGATACTAGCGGGGATCGCACAGATACGCAGTATTTT. Its translation: CAISDTSGDRTDTQYF.

The rearrangement uses TRBV7-9 and TRBJ1-5; unclear D gene. V was clipped by 5 bases and J by 7 bases, with 15 bases between them. Germline lookup yields CDR1 SEHNR and CDR2 FQNEAQ (reference sequence). The CDR3 is made up of 14 amino acids. CDR3 coding DNA: TGTGCCAGCAGCACCCACCAGGATGGACAGCCCCAGCATTTT. It specifies CASSTHQDGQPQHF.

The rearrangement uses TRBV6-5 and TRBJ1-3; possibly TRBD1 for D (5 bases). Germline lookup yields CDR1 MNHEY and CDR2 SVGAGI. Trimming took off 5 bases at V and 4 bases at J, with 9 bases between the two ends. The CDR3 extends over 13 amino acids. CDR3 protein: CASSPGPGNTIYF. Written as DNA, the CDR3 is TGTGCCAGCAGTCCAGGGCCGGGAAACACCATATATTTT.

The genes are TRBV24-1 and TRBJ2-7, with D possibly matching TRBD2 (5 bases). CDR3 length: 15 residues. The V and J ends lost 3 bases and 2 bases respectively, with 13 bases between them. Germline V gene data show CDR1 as KGHDR and CDR2 as SFDVKD. In DNA form, the CDR3 reads TGTGCCACCAGTGATACTGGAGGCCAGACCTACGAGCAGTACTTC. Protein: CATSDTGGQTYEQYF.

To note about this clone: Other DNA variants within this sample encode the same CDR3. CDR3 DNA: TGTGCCAGCAGCGAGACTAGTGGGACAGATACGCAGTATTTT. This sequence encodes CASSETSGTDTQYF. The V and J genes are TRBV9 and TRBJ2-3, with a weak D call TRBD2 (6 bases). Trimming took 3 bases from V and 3 from J, leaving 11 bases between them. The germline gives CDR1 SGDLS, CDR2 YYNGEE. The CDR3 extends over 14 amino acids.

This chain links TRBV28 with TRBJ1-2, with TRBD1 identical over 9 bases. Trimming cost V 6 bases and J 3 bases; bases outside gene matches: 8. The CDR3 loop spans 15 amino acids. CDR1 is MDHEN, CDR2 SYDVKM, per germline. CDR3 bases: TGTGCCAGCAGGTCACAGGGGGCTAGTGACTATGGCTACACCTTC. Translated: CASRSQGASDYGYTF.

The rearrangement uses TRBV3-1 (or the pseudogene TRBV3-2) and TRBJ1-2, with TRBD1 as a possible D gene (5 bases). This CDR3 has 13 residues. The germline V gene has CDR1 LGHDT and CDR2 YNNKEL (reference sequence). The ends were cut back, 1 base at V and 7 bases at J, with 10 bases in the middle. Written as DNA, the CDR3 is TGTGCCAGCAGCCAAGGCAGGGAGGGTGGCTACACCTTC. Translated: CASSQGREGGYTF.

CDR3 sequence: CASRGTTGAPYEQYF. CDR3 DNA sequence: TGTGCCAGCAGGGGGACTACCGGAGCCCCCTACGAGCAGTACTTC. This chain connects TRBV6-5 to TRBJ2-7, with 7 nucleotides matching TRBD2. The trim removed 6 bases at V and 2 bases at J, leaving 10 bases unmatched. CDR1 and CDR2 (germline): MNHEY, SVGAGI. This CDR3 is 15 amino acids long.

V and J are TRBV5-4 and TRBJ2-7, with 9 positions matching TRBD1. The V and J ends lost 0 bases and 2 bases, in that order; junction bases with no gene match: 12. Looked up from germline, CDR1 is SGHNT and CDR2 is YYREEE (reference sequence). The CDR3 sequence is 18 residues long. Here the CDR3 reads CASSLVLHGWTGAYEQYF. For the CDR3, the DNA is TGTGCCAGCAGCTTGGTTTTGCATGGATGGACAGGGGCCTACGAGCAGTACTTC.

In its sample, this clone was seen a few times. This chain joins TRBV10-1 and TRBJ1-1, with TRBD1 as a possible D gene (6 bases). CDR3 length: 18 amino acids. Germline assignment: CDR1 WNHNN and CDR2 SYGVQD (reference sequence). The V end was cut by 3 bases, the J end by 4 bases, with 24 bases between. Here the CDR3 reads CASSEKLINRETPTEAFF. The DNA for the CDR3 is TGCGCCAGCAGTGAAAAGCTCATCAACAGGGAAACTCCCACTGAAGCTTTCTTT.

The rearrangement joins TRBV7-8 to TRBJ1-3; D unclear. CDR3 size: 16 residues. From germline, CDR1 is SGHVS and CDR2 FQNEAQ. Deletions cut 5 bases from V and 2 bases from J, with 16 bases between. The CDR3 is CASSGGPSNAGNTIYF. The CDR3 DNA is TGTGCCAGCAGCGGAGGGCCAAGTAACGCTGGAAACACCATATATTTT.

The chain carries TRBV3-1 (or the pseudogene TRBV3-2) and TRBJ1-4; 7 bases are shared with TRBD1. V gave up 0 bases and J gave up 0 bases; unmatched junction bases: 4. Per germline, CDR1 LGHDT and CDR2 YNNKEL (reference sequence). The CDR3 consists of 17 residues. CDR3 sequence (DNA): TGTGCCAGCAGCCAAGACAGGGGGGTTGCAACTAATGAAAAACTGTTTTTT. Encoded protein: CASSQDRGVATNEKLFF.